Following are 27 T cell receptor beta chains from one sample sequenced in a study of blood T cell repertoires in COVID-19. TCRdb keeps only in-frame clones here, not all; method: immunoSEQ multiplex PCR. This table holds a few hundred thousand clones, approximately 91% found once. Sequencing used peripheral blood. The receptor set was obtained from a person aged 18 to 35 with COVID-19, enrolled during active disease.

CDR3 bases: TGTGCCAGCAGTCTCGGGGGGTTATACTACGAGCAGTACTTC. Encoded protein: CASSLGGLYYEQYF. The rearrangement uses TRBV27 and TRBJ2-7; 7 nucleotides align to TRBD2. This CDR3 spans 14 amino acids. The V and J ends lost 5 bases and 3 bases, in that order; junction bases with no gene match: 7. CDR1 and CDR2 from the germline V gene are MNHEY and SMNVEV (reference sequence).

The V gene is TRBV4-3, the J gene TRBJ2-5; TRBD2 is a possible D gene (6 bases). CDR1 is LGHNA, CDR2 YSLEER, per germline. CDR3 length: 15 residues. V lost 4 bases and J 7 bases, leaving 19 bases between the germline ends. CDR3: CASSPGLLGSGTQYF. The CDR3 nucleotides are TGCGCCAGCAGCCCGGGACTCCTAGGGTCGGGGACCCAGTACTTC.

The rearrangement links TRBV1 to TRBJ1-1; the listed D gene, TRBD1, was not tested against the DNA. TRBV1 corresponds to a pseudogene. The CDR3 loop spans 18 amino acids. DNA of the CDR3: TGCACCAGCAGCCTTCGGGAGACAGGGACTCAACGGAACACTGAAGCTTTCTTT. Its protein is CTSSLRETGTQRNTEAFF.

This CDR3 reads CASSWRLAGGPGGEETQYF. The CDR3 nucleotides read TGCGCCAGCAGCTGGAGACTAGCGGGAGGGCCCGGAGGAGAAGAGACCCAGTACTTC. V usage is TRBV5-1 and J usage is TRBJ2-5, with 14 bases aligning to TRBD2. The junction had 13 bases not matched to a gene; V was cut back by 3 bases and J by 3 bases. Per the germline V gene, CDR1 is SGHRS and CDR2 is YFSETQ. The CDR3 has 19 amino acids.

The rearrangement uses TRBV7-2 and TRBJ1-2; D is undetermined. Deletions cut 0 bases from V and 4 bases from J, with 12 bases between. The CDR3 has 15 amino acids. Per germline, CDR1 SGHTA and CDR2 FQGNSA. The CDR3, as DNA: TGTGCCAGCAGCTTAGCGACGGACTTGGCCTATGGCTACACCTTC. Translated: CASSLATDLAYGYTF.

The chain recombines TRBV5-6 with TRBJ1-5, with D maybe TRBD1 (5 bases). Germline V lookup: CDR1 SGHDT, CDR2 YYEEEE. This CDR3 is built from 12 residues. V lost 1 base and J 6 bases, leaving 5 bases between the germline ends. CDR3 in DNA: TGTGCCAGCAGCTTGACAGGTCAGCCCCAGCATTTT. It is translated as CASSLTGQPQHF.

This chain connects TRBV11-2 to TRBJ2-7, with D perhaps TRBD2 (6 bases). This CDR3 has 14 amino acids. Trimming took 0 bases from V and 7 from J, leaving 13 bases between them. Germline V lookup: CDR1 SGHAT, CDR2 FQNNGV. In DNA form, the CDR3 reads TGTGCCAGCAGCTTAGATTACCAGGCGGGGGAGCAGTACTTC. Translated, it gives CASSLDYQAGEQYF.

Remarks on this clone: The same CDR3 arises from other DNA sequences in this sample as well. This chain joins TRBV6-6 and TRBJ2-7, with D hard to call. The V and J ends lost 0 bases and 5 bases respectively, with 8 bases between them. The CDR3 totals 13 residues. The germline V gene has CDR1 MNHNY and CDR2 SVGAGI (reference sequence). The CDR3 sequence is CASSYSSPDEQYF. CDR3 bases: TGTGCCAGCAGTTACTCGAGTCCGGACGAGCAGTACTTC.

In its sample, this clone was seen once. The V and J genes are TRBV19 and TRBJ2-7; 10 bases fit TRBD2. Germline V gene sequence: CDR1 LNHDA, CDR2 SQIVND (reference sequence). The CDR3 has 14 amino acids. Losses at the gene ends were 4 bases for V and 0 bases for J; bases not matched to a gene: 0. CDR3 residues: CASSRTSGSYEQYF. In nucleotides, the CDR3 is TGTGCCAGTAGTAGGACTAGCGGCTCCTACGAGCAGTACTTC.

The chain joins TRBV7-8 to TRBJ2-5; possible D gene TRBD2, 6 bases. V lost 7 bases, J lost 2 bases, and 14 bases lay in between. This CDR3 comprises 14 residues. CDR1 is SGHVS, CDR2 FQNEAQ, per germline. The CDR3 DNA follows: TGTGCCAGCACCAACCGGGACTTGCAAGAGACCCAGTACTTC. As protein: CASTNRDLQETQYF.

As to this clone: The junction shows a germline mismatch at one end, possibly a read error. The CDR3 DNA sequence: TGTGCCACCAGCAGAGGGCGGACTAGCGGGACTACCTACAATGAGCAGCTCTTC. It yields the protein CATSRGRTSGTTYNEQLF. The V and J genes are TRBV15 and TRBJ2-1; 12 nucleotides match TRBD2. Germline V lookup: CDR1 LNHNV, CDR2 YYDKDF (reference sequence). This CDR3 is built from 18 residues. Full variable domain (remainder filled in from reference TRBV15 and TRBJ2-1): DAMVIQNPRYQVTQFGKPVTLSCSQTLNHNVMYWYQQKSSQAPKLLFHYYDKDFNNEADTPDNFQSRRPNTSFCFLDIRSPGLGDTAMYLCATSRGRTSGTTYNEQLFGPGTRLTVL.

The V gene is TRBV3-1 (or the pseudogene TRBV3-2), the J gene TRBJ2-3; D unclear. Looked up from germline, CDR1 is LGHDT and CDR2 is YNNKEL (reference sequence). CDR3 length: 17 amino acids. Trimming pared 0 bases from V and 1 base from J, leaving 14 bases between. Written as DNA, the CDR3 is TGTGCCAGCAGCCAAGATAGTACGGTTCTCCGCACAGATACGCAGTATTTT. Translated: CASSQDSTVLRTDTQYF.

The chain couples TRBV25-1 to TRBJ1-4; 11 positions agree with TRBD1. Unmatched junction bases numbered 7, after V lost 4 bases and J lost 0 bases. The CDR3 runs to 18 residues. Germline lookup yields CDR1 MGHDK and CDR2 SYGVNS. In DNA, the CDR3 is TGTGCCAGCAGTGCCCCCGGGACAGGGGGAGCAACTAATGAAAAACTGTTTTTT. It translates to CASSAPGTGGATNEKLFF.

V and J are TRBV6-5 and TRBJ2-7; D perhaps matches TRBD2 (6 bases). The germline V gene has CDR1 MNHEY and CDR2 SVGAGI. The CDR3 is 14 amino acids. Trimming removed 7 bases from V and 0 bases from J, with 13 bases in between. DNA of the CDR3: TGTGCCAGCACCCAGCGGGCCTACTCCTACGAGCAGTACTTC. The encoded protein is CASTQRAYSYEQYF.

The CDR3 protein is CASSIWTGARQPQHF. The CDR3 coding sequence is TGTGCCAGTAGTATCTGGACAGGGGCGCGTCAGCCCCAGCATTTT. The V and J genes are TRBV19 and TRBJ1-5, with 9 nucleotides matching TRBD1. The CDR3 is made up of 15 amino acids. Trimming removed 3 bases from V and 6 bases from J; junction bases left unmatched: 6. In germline, CDR1 is LNHDA, CDR2 SQIVND (reference sequence). The full variable domain, completed using reference TRBV19 and TRBJ1-5, is DGGITQSPKYLFRKEGQNVTLSCEQNLNHDAMYWYRQDPGQGLRLIYYSQIVNDFQKGDIAEGYSVSREKKESFPLTVTSAQKNPTAFYLCASSIWTGARQPQHFGDGTRLSIL.

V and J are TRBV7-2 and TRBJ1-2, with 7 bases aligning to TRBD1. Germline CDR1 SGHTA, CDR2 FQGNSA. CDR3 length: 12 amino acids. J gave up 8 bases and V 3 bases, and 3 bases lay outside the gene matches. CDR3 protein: CASSFEGAGYTF. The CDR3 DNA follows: TGTGCCAGCAGCTTTGAGGGGGCCGGCTACACCTTC.

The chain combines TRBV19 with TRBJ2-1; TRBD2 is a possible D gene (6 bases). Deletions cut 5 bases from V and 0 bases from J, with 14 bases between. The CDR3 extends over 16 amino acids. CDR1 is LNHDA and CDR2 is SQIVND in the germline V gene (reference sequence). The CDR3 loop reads CASSDGPSVSYNEQFF. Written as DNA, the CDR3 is TGTGCCAGTAGTGACGGGCCTAGCGTCTCCTACAATGAGCAGTTCTTC.

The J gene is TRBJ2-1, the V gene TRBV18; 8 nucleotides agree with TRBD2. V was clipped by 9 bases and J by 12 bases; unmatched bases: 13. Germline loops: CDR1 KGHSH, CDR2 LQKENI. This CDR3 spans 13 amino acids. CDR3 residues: CASRGLEVPWQFF. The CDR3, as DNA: TGTGCCAGTCGGGGACTAGAGGTCCCATGGCAGTTCTTC.

CDR3 DNA sequence: TGTGCCAGCAGGGACGTCGGGAGGTTTGGCTACACCTTC. It translates to CASRDVGRFGYTF. The chain is built from TRBV3-1 (or the pseudogene TRBV3-2) and TRBJ1-2, with unresolved D. V was shortened by 6 bases and J by 7 bases, with 15 bases between the two germline ends. Germline CDR1 and CDR2: LGHDT and YNNKEL (reference sequence). CDR3 length: 13 amino acids.

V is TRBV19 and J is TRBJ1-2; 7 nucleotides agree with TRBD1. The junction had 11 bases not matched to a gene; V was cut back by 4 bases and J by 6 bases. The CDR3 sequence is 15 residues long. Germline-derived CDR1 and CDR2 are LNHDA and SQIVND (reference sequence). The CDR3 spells CASSRTGTVFHGYTF. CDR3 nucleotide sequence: TGTGCCAGTAGTAGAACCGGGACAGTATTTCATGGCTACACCTTC.

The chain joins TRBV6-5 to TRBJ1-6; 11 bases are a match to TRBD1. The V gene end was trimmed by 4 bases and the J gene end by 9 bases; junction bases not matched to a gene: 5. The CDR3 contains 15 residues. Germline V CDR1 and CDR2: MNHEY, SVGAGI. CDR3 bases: TGTGCCAGCAGTTTCGGGACAGGGGGTAGTTCACCCCTCCACTTT. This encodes CASSFGTGGSSPLHF.

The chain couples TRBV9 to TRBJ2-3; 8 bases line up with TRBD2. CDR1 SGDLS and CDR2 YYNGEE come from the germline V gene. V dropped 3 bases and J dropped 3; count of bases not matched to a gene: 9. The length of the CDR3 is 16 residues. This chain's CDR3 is CASSAEREKETDTQYF. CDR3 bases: TGTGCCAGCAGCGCGGAGCGGGAGAAGGAAACAGATACGCAGTATTTT.

CDR3 loop: CASSQDISGGHKMYNEQFF. CDR3 nucleotide sequence: TGCGCCAGCAGCCAAGATATAAGCGGGGGACACAAAATGTACAATGAGCAGTTCTTC. The chain joins TRBV4-3 to TRBJ2-1; 8 bases match TRBD2. Germline V gene sequence: CDR1 LGHNA, CDR2 YSLEER. CDR3 length: 19 amino acids. Trimming cost V 0 bases and J 4 bases; bases outside gene matches: 14.

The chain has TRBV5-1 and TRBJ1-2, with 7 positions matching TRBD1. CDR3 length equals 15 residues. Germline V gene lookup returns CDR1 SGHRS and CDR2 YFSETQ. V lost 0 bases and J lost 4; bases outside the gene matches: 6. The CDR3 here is CASSLEGAQGYGYTF. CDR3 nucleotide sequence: TGCGCCAGCAGCTTGGAGGGGGCGCAGGGCTATGGCTACACCTTC.

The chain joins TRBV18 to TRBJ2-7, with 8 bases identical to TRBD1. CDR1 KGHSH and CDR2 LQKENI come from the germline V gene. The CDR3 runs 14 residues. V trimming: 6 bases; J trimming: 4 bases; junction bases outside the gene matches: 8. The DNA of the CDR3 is TGTGCCAGCTCGTCCGGGACAGGAGGGTACGAGCAGTACTTC. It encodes CASSSGTGGYEQYF.

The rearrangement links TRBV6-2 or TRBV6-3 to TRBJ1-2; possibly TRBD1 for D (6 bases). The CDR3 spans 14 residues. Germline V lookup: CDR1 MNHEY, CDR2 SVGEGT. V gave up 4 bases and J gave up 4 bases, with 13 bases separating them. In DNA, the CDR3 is TGTGCCAGCAGTTCCCCAGGACAGTCCTATGGCTACACCTTC. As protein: CASSSPGQSYGYTF.

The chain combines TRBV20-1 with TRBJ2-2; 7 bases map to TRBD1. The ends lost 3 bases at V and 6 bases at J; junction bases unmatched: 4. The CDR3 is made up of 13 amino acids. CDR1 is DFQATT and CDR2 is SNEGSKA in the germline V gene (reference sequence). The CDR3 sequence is CSASRQGAGELFF. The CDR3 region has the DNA TGCAGTGCTAGTCGGCAGGGGGCCGGGGAGCTGTTTTTT.